The 9 T cell receptor beta chains listed next were all sequenced from one sample in a study of T cell changes during pregnancy in multiple sclerosis. Produced via immunoSEQ multiplex PCR; TCRdb's table is partial and in-frame only. The sample includes 53,000 or so clones, 94% of them seen just once. The specimen was CD4+ T cells from peripheral blood mononuclear cells, collected in the second trimester of pregnancy. These receptors originate from a female donor with multiple sclerosis, enrolled in a pregnancy study.

The V call is TRBV19, the J call TRBJ1-5; a weak D match, TRBD1 (5 bases). Germline loops: CDR1 LNHDA, CDR2 SQIVND (reference sequence). The CDR3 is made up of 17 amino acids. V was pared by 6 bases and J by 4 bases, with 22 bases between. Written as DNA, the CDR3 is TGTGCCAGTAGCCCGCAATCAGGGAGGTGGGGGAATCAGCCCCAGCATTTT. The encoded protein is CASSPQSGRWGNQPQHF.

The chain couples TRBV9 to TRBJ2-3, with 13 positions matching TRBD2. The length of the CDR3 is 16 residues. V dropped 3 bases and J dropped 4; count of bases not matched to a gene: 5. Looked up from germline, CDR1 is SGDLS and CDR2 is YYNGEE. The CDR3 DNA sequence: TGTGCCAGCAGCGGGAGACTAGCGGGGGGTCCAGATACGCAGTATTTT. The encoded protein is CASSGRLAGGPDTQYF.

This clone was counted a single time. The V and J genes are TRBV30 and TRBJ2-5; D is undetermined. V was trimmed by 2 bases and J by 4 bases, leaving 8 bases between them. This CDR3 has 12 amino acids. The germline V gene has CDR1 GTSNPN and CDR2 SVGIG (reference sequence). This CDR3 reads CAWSTGLETQYF. The CDR3 nucleotides are TGTGCCTGGAGTACCGGTTTAGAGACCCAGTACTTC.

The rearrangement joins TRBV6-1 to TRBJ1-2; D is undetermined. Between the trimmed V and J ends, which lost 2 bases and 2 bases, there was a span of 9 bases. Germline V gene sequence: CDR1 MNHNS, CDR2 SASEGT. This CDR3 contains 14 residues. The CDR3: CASSEMLENYGYTF. CDR3 sequence (DNA): TGTGCCAGCAGTGAAATGCTCGAGAACTATGGCTACACCTTC.

The chain links TRBV11-2 to TRBJ1-6; D remains unclear. Germline CDR1 is SGHAT and CDR2 is FQNNGV. V lost 5 bases and J 14 bases, leaving 16 bases between the germline ends. The CDR3 has 13 residues. The CDR3 nucleotides are TGTGCCAGCAGCCCCCCTGGGCCTTTGGCCCTCCACTTT. It codes for CASSPPGPLALHF.

The rearrangement uses TRBV5-1 and TRBJ1-1; 11 bases are a match to TRBD1. This CDR3 has 16 residues. Germline CDR1 SGHRS, CDR2 YFSETQ. The junction had 8 bases not matched to a gene; V was cut back by 6 bases and J by 1 base. The CDR3 DNA follows: TGCGCCAGCACCCACTATGGACAGGGGGCGAACACTGAAGCTTTCTTT. This encodes CASTHYGQGANTEAFF.

V gene TRBV11-2 combines with J gene TRBJ1-1; D is perhaps TRBD1 (5 bases). In germline, CDR1 is SGHAT, CDR2 FQNNGV. The CDR3 runs to 12 residues. Trimming took 4 bases from V and 7 from J, leaving 10 bases between them. CDR3 region: CASSSDSLEAFF. The CDR3 coding sequence is TGTGCCAGCAGCTCTGACAGCCTTGAAGCTTTCTTT.

The chain joins TRBV6-5 to TRBJ2-7; 11 bases agree with TRBD1. The CDR3 spans 15 residues. V gave up 4 bases and J gave up 3 bases; unmatched junction bases: 5. Germline CDR1 reads MNHEY; CDR2 reads SVGAGI. The CDR3 region has the DNA TGTGCCAGCAGTTGGACAGGGGGCGGAGGCTACGAGCAGTACTTC. This gives the protein CASSWTGGGGYEQYF.

The chain couples TRBV19 to TRBJ2-7; 7 bases are a match to TRBD1. Germline loops: CDR1 LNHDA, CDR2 SQIVND (reference sequence). After removal of 6 bases from V and 11 bases from J, the junction contained 16 bases not matched to a gene. CDR3 length: 14 residues. The CDR3 bases are TGTGCCAGTAGACGAGACAGGGATGAAGGTAAAGAGTACTTC. It specifies CASRRDRDEGKEYF.